The clone carrying this T cell receptor (beta chain) was detected only a few times. Its antigen is as yet unknown. Alongside a J-beta primer mix, a sample-barcoded 5' primer served in a second PCR lasting about 7 to 11 cycles. Each sample yielded at least 2.5 million CDR3-containing paired-end reads. Each CDR3 protein gets one entry after TCRdb re-called the 5' RACE reads with MiXCR. The sample contains 750,000 to 1,000,000 distinct CDR3 sequences, around 29% of which appear only once. The sample originates from a study of blood T cells in healthy people across ages. General study points: There were more naive CD4+ cells and higher diversity in long-lived donors than in aged donors. There was no known CMV status for donors, so expanded clonotype changes were possibly confounded.

Germline V gene sequence: CDR1 SGHTA, CDR2 FQGNSA. The CDR3 totals 17 residues. The J segment lost 1 base and the V segment lost 4 bases, leaving 9 bases of the junction unmatched. The same data also contributed to another study, on T cells of mothers and their children.

The sequence was obtained from a middle-aged woman in good health. This chain connects TRBV7-2 to TRBJ2-3; 9 bases align to TRBD1. The sample taken for sequencing was blood. CDR3 coding DNA: TGTGCCAGCAGCTCAATTTACAGGGGGCGCGGCACAGATACGCAGTATTTT. It is translated as CASSSIYRGRGTDTQYF.